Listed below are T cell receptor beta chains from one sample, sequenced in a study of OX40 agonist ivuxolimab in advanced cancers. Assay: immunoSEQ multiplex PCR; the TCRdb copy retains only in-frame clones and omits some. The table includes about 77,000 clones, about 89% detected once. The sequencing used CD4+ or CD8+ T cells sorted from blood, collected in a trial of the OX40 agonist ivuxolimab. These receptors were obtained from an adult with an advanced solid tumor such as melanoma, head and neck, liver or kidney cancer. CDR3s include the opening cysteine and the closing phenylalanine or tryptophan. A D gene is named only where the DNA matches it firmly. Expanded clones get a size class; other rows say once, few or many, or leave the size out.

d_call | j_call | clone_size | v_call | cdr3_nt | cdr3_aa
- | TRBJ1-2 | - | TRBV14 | TGTGCCAGCAGCCAAAATCCCTCAGGGTCTCTCTATGGCTACACCTTC | CASSQNPSGSLYGYTF
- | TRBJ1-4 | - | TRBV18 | TGTGCCAGCTCACCGGGGCGGGGTAATGAAAAACTGTTTTTT | CASSPGRGNEKLFF
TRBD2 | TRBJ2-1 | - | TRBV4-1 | TGCGCCAGCAGCCCGTACGGACTAGCGGGCCCGATGAGCTCCTACAATGAGCAGTTCTTC | CASSPYGLAGPMSSYNEQFF
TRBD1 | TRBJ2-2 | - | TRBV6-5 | TGTGCCAGCAGTCGGGACAGGGGAGGCACCGGGGAGCTGTTTTTT | CASSRDRGGTGELFF
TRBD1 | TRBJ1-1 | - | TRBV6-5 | TGTGCCAGCAGTTACGCGACAGGGGGGGACACTGAAGCTTTCTTT | CASSYATGGDTEAFF
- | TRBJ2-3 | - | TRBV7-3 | TGTGCCAGCAGCTTAATGGGGGCGGGAGATACGCAGTATTTT | CASSLMGAGDTQYF
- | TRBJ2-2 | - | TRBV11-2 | TGTGCCAGCAGCATTAACCCGGAGGGGACCGGGGAGCTGTTTTTT | CASSINPEGTGELFF
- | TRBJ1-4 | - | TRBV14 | TGTGCCAGCAGTGCACAGGGTTACGAAAAACTGTTTTTT | CASSAQGYEKLFF
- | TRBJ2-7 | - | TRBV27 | TGTGCCAGCAGTTTATCGACGGGGGGCGTATACGAGCAGTACTTC | CASSLSTGGVYEQYF
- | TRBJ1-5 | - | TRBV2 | TGTGCCAGCAGTGATCGGACGGCAAATCAGCCCCAGCATTTT | CASSDRTANQPQHF
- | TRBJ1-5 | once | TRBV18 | TGTGCCAGCTCACCAACCGGGCAGGAGGGTCAGCCCCAGCATTTT | CASSPTGQEGQPQHF
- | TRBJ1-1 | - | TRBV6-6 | TGTGCCACTTCCTGGGGGGGCACTGAAGCTTTCTTT | CATSWGGTEAFF
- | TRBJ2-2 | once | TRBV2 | TGTGCCAGCAGGCAAAAAATGGGGAACGGGGAGCTGTTTTTT | CASRQKMGNGELFF
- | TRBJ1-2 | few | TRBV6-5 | TGTGCCAGCAGGACCAAAGTGACGCCCTATGGCTACACCTTC | CASRTKVTPYGYTF
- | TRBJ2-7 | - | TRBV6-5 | TGTGCCAGCAGTCCCGGACCGGTTGGGTACGAGCAGTACTTC | CASSPGPVGYEQYF
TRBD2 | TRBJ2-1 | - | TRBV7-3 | TGTGCCAGCAGCCGCGAGGGACTAGCGGGAGGGTCCCGGGATGAGCAGTTCTTC | CASSREGLAGGSRDEQFF
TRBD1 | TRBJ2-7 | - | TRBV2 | TGTGCCAGCAGTGGAGGGGGCCGGGGCCCCTACGAGCAGTACTTC | CASSGGGRGPYEQYF
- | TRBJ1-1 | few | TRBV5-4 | TGTGCCAGCAGCTTGAACAGCGAGGATGTTGAAGCTTTCTTT | CASSLNSEDVEAFF
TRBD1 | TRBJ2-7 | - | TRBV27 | TGTGCCAGCAGTTCAATAACCGGGACAGGGGCCTTCTACGAGCAGTACTTC | CASSSITGTGAFYEQYF
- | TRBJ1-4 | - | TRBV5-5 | TGTGCCAGCAGCTTGACGGGGCTTGGTGAAAAACTGTTTTTT | CASSLTGLGEKLFF
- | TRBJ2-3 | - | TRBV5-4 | TGTGCCAGCAGCTTAGGGGCCCTAAGCACAGATACGCAGTATTTT | CASSLGALSTDTQYF
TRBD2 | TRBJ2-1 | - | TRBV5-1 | TGCGCCAGCAGCTTGGAAGCGGGGGGCAACTCCTACAATGAGCAGTTCTTC | CASSLEAGGNSYNEQFF
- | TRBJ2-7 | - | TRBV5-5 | TGTGCCAGCAGCAGATCCCGGGACTCTTCCTACGAGCAGTACTTC | CASSRSRDSSYEQYF
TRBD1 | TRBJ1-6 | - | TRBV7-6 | TGTGCCAGCAGCCCTCGCCCACCCCAGGGGGACTATAATTCACCCCTCCACTTT | CASSPRPPQGDYNSPLHF
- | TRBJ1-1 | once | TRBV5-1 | TGCGCCAGCAGCTTGGGCGCCGGGACCCTGAACACTGAAGCTTTCTTT | CASSLGAGTLNTEAFF
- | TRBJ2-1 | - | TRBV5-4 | TGTGCCAGCAGCTTGGCTGGGGGAAGGATCTACAATGAGCAGTTCTTC | CASSLAGGRIYNEQFF
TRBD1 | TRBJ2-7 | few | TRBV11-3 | TGTGCCAGCAGCTACGGACAGGGAGGCGAGCAGTACTTC | CASSYGQGGEQYF
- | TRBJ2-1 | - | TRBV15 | TGTGCCACCAGCAGAGAGGGGCGTCACTACAATGAGCAGTTCTTC | CATSREGRHYNEQFF
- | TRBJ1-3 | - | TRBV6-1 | TGTGCCAGCAGTTTGGACGGCTCCTCTGGAAACACCATATATTTT | CASSLDGSSGNTIYF
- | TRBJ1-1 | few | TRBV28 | TGTGCCAGCTACGTGAACACTGAAGCTTTCTTT | CASYVNTEAFF
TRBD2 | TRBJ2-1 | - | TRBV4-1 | TGCGCCAGCAGTCCCTACCGGGGGGTCTCCTACAATGAGCAGTTCTTC | CASSPYRGVSYNEQFF
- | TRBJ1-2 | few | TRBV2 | TGTGCCAGCAGTGAAGCGCGGCACTATGGCTACACCTTC | CASSEARHYGYTF
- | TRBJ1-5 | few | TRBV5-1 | TGCGCCAGCAGCGCCTCCCCTGGACAGTTTAATCAGCCCCAGCATTTT | CASSASPGQFNQPQHF
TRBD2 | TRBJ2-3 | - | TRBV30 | TGTGCCTGGAGCCCCCTATGGACTAGTAAGGCAGATACGCAGTATTTT | CAWSPLWTSKADTQYF
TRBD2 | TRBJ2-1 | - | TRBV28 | TGTGCCAGCAGTTCTTGGACTAGCGGGAACTACAATGAGCAGTTCTTC | CASSSWTSGNYNEQFF
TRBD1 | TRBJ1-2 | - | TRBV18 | TGTGCCAGCTCAGCACCGGGACAGGGCTGGGATGGCTACACCTTC | CASSAPGQGWDGYTF
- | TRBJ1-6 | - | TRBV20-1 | TGCAGTGCTATGTCGGGGTCACCCCTCCACTTT | CSAMSGSPLHF
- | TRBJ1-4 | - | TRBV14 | TGTGCCAGCAGCCGGTTTTTGGCAGGGAATGAAAAACTGTTTTTT | CASSRFLAGNEKLFF
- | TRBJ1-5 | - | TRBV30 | TGTGCCTGGAGTCTTAGGGGGAATCAGCCCCAGCATTTT | CAWSLRGNQPQHF
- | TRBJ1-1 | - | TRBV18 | TGTGCCAGCTCACCTGTCGGGGCAGGGAACACTGAAGCTTTCTTT | CASSPVGAGNTEAFF
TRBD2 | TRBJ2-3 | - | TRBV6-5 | TGTGCCAGCACCCCTAGCGGGAGAACAGATACGCAGTATTTT | CASTPSGRTDTQYF
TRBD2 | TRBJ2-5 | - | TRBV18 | TGTGCCAGCTCTACTAGCGGACAAGAGACCCAGTACTTC | CASSTSGQETQYF
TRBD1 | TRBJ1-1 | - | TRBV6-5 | TGTGCCAGCAGTCAGACAGGGGCGGACACTGAAGCTTTCTTT | CASSQTGADTEAFF
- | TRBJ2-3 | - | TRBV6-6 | TGTGCCAGCACTGAGGGGACTTATCCCAATACGCAGTATTTT | CASTEGTYPNTQYF
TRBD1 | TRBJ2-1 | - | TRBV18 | TGTGCCAGCTCACGGGGACAGGGCAATGAGCAGTTCTTC | CASSRGQGNEQFF
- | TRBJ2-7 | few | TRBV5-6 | TGTGCCAGCAGCTTGGCCAACAGTAAGCAGTACTTC | CASSLANSKQYF
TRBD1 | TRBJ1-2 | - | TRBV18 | TGTGCCAGCTCATCCCTTGGACAGGGTGGGGTAACTCATGGCTACACCTTC | CASSSLGQGGVTHGYTF
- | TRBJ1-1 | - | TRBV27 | TGTGCCAGCAGTTTTAACGGATTGAACACTGAAGCTTTCTTT | CASSFNGLNTEAFF
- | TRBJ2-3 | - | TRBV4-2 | TGTGCCAGCAGCCAAGAGGCCGAGGGAGATACGCAGTATTTT | CASSQEAEGDTQYF
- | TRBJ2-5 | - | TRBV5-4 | TGTGCCAGCAGCTTGTACCAGACGGAGACCCAGTACTTC | CASSLYQTETQYF
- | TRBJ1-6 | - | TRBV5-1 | TGCGCCAGCAGAACTACAGGGACAACTAATTCACCCCTCCACTTT | CASRTTGTTNSPLHF
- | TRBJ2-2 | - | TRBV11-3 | TGTGCCAGCAGCCAGTACACCGGGGAGCTGTTTTTT | CASSQYTGELFF
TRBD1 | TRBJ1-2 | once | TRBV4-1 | TGCGCCAGCAGCCAAACGGGACAGGGGCACTATGGCTACACCTTC | CASSQTGQGHYGYTF
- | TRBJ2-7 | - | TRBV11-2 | TGTGCCAGCAGCTCGACGACGGTGCAGTACTTC | CASSSTTVQYF
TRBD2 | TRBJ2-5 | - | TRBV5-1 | TGCGCCAGCAGCTTTAACCCGGGAGGGCCTCGGGAGACCCAGTACTTC | CASSFNPGGPRETQYF